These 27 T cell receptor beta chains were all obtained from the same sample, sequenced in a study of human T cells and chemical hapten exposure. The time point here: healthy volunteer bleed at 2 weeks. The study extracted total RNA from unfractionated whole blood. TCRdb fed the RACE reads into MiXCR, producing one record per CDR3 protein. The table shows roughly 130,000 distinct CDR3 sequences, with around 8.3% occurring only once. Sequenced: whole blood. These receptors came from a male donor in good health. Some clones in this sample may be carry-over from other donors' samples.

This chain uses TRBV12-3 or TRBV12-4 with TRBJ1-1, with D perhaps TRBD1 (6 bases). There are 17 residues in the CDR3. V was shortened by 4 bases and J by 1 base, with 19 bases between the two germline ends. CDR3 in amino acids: CASSWGTGTKPNTEAFF. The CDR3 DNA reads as TGTGCCAGCAGTTGGGGAACAGGGACTAAACCGAACACTGAAGCTTTCTTT.

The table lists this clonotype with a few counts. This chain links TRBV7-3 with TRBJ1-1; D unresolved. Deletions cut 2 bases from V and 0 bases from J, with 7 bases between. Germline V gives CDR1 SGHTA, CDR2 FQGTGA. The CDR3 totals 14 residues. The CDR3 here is CASSLELMNTEAFF. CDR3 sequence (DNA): TGTGCCAGCAGCTTAGAATTAATGAACACTGAAGCTTTCTTT.

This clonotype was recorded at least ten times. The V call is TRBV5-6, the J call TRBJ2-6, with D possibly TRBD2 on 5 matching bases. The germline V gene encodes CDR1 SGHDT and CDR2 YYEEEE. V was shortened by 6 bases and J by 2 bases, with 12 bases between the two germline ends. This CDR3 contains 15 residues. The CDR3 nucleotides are TGTGCCAGCAACCTAGCTGGGGCTGGGGCCAACGTCCTGACTTTC. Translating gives CASNLAGAGANVLTF.

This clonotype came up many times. In DNA form, the CDR3 reads TGCGCCAGCAGGCCGAGATCACTCCCGTACCAAGAGACCCAGTACTTC. Translating gives CASRPRSLPYQETQYF. The V and J genes are TRBV23-1 and TRBJ2-5; no definite D call. TRBV23-1 is marked as an open reading frame, function uncertain. Trimming took 6 bases from V and 0 from J, leaving 17 bases between them. The CDR3 is 16 residues long.

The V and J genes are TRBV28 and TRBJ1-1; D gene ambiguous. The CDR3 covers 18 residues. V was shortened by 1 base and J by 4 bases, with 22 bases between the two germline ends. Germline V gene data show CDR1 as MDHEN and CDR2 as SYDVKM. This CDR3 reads CASSLLGWAAWVGTEAFF. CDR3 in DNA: TGTGCCAGCAGTTTATTGGGTTGGGCAGCATGGGTCGGCACTGAAGCTTTCTTT. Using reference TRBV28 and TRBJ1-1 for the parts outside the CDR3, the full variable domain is DVKVTQSSRYLVKRTGEKVFLECVQDMDHENMFWYRQDPGLGLRLIYFSYDVKMKEKGDIPEGYSVSREKKERFSLILESASTNQTSMYLCASSLLGWAAWVGTEAFFGQGTRLTVV.

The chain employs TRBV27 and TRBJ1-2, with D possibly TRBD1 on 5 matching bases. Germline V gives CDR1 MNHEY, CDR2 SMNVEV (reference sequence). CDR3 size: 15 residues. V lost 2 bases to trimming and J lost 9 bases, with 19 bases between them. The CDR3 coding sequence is TGTGCCAGCAGTTTAAAGGGGCAGATCCCTGATAGCTACACCTTC. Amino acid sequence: CASSLKGQIPDSYTF.

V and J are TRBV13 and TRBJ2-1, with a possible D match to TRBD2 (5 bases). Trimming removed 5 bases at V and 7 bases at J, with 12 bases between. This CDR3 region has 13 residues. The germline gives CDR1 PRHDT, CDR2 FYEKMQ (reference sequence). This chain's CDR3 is CASSPPERNEQFF. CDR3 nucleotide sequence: TGTGCCAGCAGCCCCCCCGAGCGGAATGAGCAGTTCTTC.

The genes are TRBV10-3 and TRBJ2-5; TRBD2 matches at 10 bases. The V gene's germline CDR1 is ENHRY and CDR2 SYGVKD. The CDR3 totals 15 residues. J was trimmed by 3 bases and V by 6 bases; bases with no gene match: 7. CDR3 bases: TGTGCCATCAGGGAGAGAGCGGGAGGGGAAGAGACCCAGTACTTC. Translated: CAIRERAGGEETQYF.

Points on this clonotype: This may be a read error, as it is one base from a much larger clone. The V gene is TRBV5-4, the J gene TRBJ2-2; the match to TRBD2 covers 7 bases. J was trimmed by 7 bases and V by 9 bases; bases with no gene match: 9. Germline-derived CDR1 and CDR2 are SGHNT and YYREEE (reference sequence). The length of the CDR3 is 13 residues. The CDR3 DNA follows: TGTGCCACCGCGGGGGTTTACAACGGGGAGCTGTTTTTT. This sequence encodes CATAGVYNGELFF.

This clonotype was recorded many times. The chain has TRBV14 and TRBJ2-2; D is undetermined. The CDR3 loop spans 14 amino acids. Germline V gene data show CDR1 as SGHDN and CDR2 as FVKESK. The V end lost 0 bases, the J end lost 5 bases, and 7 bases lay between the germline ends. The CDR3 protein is CASSQERLTGELFF. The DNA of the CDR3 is TGTGCCAGCAGCCAAGAACGGTTGACCGGGGAGCTGTTTTTT.

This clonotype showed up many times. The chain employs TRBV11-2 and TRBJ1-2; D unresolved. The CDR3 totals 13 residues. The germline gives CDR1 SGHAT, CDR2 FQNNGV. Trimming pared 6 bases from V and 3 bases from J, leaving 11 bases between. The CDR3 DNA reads TGTGCCAGCAGTCACACAGCCTACTATGGCTACACCTTC. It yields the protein CASSHTAYYGYTF.

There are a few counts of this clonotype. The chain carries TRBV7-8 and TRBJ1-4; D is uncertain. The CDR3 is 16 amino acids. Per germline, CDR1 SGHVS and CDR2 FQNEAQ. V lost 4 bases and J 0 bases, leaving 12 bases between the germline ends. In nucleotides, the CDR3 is TGTGCCAGCAGCTACGTAGGACTCACAACTAATGAAAAACTGTTTTTT. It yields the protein CASSYVGLTTNEKLFF.

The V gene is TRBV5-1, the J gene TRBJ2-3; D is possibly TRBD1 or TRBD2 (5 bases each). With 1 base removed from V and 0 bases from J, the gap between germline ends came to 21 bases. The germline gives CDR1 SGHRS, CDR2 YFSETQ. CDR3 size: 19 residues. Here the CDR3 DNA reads TGCGCCAGCAGCTTGTGGGGTCCGGGGACGGAAGACAGCACAGATACGCAGTATTTT. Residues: CASSLWGPGTEDSTDTQYF.

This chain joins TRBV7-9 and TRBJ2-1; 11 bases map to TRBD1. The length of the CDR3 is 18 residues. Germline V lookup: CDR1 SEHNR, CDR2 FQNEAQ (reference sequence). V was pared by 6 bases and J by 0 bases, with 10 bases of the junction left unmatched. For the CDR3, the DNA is TGTGCCAGCAGGTTGGTGGGACAGGGGGTGAGCTCCTACAATGAGCAGTTCTTC. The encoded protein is CASRLVGQGVSSYNEQFF.

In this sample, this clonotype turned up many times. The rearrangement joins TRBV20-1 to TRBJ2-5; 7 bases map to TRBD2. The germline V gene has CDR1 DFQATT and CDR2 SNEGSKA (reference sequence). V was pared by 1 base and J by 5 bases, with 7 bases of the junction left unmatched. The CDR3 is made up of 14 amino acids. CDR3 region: CSARVVVTSETQYF. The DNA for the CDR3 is TGCAGTGCTAGAGTCGTCGTGACTAGCGAGACCCAGTACTTC.

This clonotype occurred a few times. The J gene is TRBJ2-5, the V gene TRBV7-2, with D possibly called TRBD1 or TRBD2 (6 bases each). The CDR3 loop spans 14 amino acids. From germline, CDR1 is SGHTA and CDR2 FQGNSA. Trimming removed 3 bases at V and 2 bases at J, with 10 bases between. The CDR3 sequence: CASSFGGLQETQYF. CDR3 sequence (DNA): TGTGCCAGCAGCTTCGGGGGCCTGCAAGAGACCCAGTACTTC.

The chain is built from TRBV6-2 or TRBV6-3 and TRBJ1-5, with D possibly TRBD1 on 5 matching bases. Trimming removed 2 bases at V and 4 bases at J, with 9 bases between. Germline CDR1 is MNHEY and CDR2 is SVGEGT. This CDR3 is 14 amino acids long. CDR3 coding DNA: TGTGCCAGCAGTTACGTTGGGGGGAATCAGCCCCAGCATTTT. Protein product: CASSYVGGNQPQHF.

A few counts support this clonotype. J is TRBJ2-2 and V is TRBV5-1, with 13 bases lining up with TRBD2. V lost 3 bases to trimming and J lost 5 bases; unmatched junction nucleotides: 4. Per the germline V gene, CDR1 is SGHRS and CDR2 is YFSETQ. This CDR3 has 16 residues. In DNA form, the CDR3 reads TGCGCCAGCAGCTCCGGGACTAGCGGGAAAACCGGGGAGCTGTTTTTT. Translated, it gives CASSSGTSGKTGELFF. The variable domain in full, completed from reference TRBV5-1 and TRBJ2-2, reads KAGVTQTPRYLIKTRGQQVTLSCSPISGHRSVSWYQQTPGQGLQFLFEYFSETQRNKGNFPGRFSGRQFSNSRSEMNVSTLELGDSALYLCASSSGTSGKTGELFFGEGSRLTVL.

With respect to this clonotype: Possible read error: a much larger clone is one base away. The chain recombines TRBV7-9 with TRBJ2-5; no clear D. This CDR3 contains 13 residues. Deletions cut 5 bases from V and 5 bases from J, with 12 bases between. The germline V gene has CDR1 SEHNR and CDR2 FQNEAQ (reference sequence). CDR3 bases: TGTGCCAGCAGCCTCGTAATGGACGAGACCCAGTACTTC. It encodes CASSLVMDETQYF.

CDR3 in DNA: TGTGCCAGCAACCCAGCCGCAGGACAGGGGTACGAGCAGTACTTC. Amino acids: CASNPAAGQGYEQYF. The chain links TRBV6-1 to TRBJ2-7; TRBD1 aligns across 9 bases. V gave up 7 bases and J gave up 4 bases; unmatched junction bases: 11. This CDR3 is 15 amino acids long. Germline assignment: CDR1 MNHNS and CDR2 SASEGT.

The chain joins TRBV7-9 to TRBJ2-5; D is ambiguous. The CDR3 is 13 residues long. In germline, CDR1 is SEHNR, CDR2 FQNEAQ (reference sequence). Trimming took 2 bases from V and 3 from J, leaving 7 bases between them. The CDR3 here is CASSLMGKETQYF. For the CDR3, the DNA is TGTGCCAGCAGCTTAATGGGGAAAGAGACCCAGTACTTC.

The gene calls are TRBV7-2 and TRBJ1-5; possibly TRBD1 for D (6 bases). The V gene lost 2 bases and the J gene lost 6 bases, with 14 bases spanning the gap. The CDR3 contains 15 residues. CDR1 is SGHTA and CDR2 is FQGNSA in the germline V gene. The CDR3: CASSLRSGAGQPQHF. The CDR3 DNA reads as TGTGCCAGCAGCTTACGGTCAGGGGCGGGTCAGCCCCAGCATTTT.

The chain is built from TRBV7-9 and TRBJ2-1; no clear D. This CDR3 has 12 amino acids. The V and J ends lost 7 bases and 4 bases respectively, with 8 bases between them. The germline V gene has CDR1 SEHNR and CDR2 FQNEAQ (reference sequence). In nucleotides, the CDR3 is TGTGCCAGCACCCCGAAGTACAATGAGCAGTTCTTC. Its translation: CASTPKYNEQFF. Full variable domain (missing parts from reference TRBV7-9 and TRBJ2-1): DTGVSQNPRHKITKRGQNVTFRCDPISEHNRLYWYRQTLGQGPEFLTYFQNEAQLEKSRLLSDRFSAERPKGSFSTLEIQRTEQGDSAMYLCASTPKYNEQFFGPGTRLTVL.

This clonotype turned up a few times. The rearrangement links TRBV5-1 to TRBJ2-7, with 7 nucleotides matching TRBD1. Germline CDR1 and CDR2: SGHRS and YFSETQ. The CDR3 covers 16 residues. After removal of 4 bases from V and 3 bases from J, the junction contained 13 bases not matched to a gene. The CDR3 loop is CASSTRQGAPLYEQYF. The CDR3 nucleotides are TGCGCCAGCAGCACACGACAGGGCGCGCCACTCTACGAGCAGTACTTC.

CDR3 DNA: TGTGCCAGCAGTTACCGTAGGGGCGATGACAAAAACATTCAGTACTTC. Its protein is CASSYRRGDDKNIQYF. This chain connects TRBV6-5 to TRBJ2-4; a possible D gene is TRBD1 (5 bases). This CDR3 spans 16 amino acids. The V end was cut by 2 bases, the J end by 3 bases, with 14 bases between. Germline assignment: CDR1 MNHEY and CDR2 SVGAGI.

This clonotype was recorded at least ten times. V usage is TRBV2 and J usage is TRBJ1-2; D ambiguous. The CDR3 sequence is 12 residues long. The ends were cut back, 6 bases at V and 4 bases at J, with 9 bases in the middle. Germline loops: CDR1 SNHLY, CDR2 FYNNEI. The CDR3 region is CASRLTVYGYTF. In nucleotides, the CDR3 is TGTGCCAGCAGGTTGACGGTCTATGGCTACACCTTC.

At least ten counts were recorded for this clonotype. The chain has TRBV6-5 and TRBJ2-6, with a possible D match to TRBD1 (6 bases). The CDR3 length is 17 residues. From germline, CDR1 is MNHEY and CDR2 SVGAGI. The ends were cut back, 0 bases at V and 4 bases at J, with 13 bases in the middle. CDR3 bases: TGTGCCAGCAGTTACTCGACAGGTTCTGGAGGGGCCAACGTCCTGACTTTC. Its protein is CASSYSTGSGGANVLTF.